These 29 T cell receptor beta chains share one sample of origin, sequenced in a study of OX40 agonist ivuxolimab in advanced cancers. Only in-frame clones appear in the TCRdb table, and some are missing; sequencing was by immunoSEQ multiplex PCR. This table has roughly 65,000 clones, around 81% appearing once. The sequencing here drew on CD4+ or CD8+ T cells sorted from blood, taken in a trial of the OX40 agonist ivuxolimab. The source is an adult with an advanced solid tumor such as melanoma, head and neck, liver or kidney cancer.

This sequence joins TRBV2 and TRBJ1-5; D unclear. Trimming removed 6 bases from V and 3 bases from J, with 18 bases in between. The CDR3 spans 16 residues. From germline, CDR1 is SNHLY and CDR2 FYNNEI. The CDR3 reads CASRAHRGPSNQPQHF. CDR3 DNA: TGTGCCAGCAGGGCCCACCGCGGACCCTCCAATCAGCCCCAGCATTTT.

The rearrangement uses TRBV27 and TRBJ1-4, with D possibly being TRBD1 (5 bases). Trimming shortened V by 2 bases and J by 7 bases, and 14 bases separated the two germline ends. The CDR3 extends over 15 amino acids. The germline V gene has CDR1 MNHEY and CDR2 SMNVEV (reference sequence). The CDR3: CASSLVPTRGEKLFF. The CDR3 DNA reads as TGTGCCAGCAGTTTAGTGCCAACTAGGGGTGAAAAACTGTTTTTT. Together with reference TRBV27 and TRBJ1-4, the CDR3 gives the full variable domain: EAQVTQNPRYLITVTGKKLTVTCSQNMNHEYMSWYRQDPGLGLRQIYYSMNVEVTDKGDVPEGYKVSRKEKRNFPLILESPSPNQTSLYFCASSLVPTRGEKLFFGSGTQLSVL.

The sample holds a few counts of this clone. The J gene is TRBJ1-1, the V gene TRBV4-3; D not resolved. V was pared by 2 bases and J by 1 base, with 8 bases between. Per germline, CDR1 LGHNA and CDR2 YSLEER. The CDR3 length is 14 residues. CDR3: CASSQFGGNTEAFF. CDR3 bases: TGCGCCAGCAGCCAATTCGGAGGGAACACTGAAGCTTTCTTT.

The chain employs TRBV5-8 and TRBJ2-4; 9 bases line up with TRBD2. The V segment lost 4 bases and the J segment 0 bases; nucleotides outside the gene matches: 8. The length of the CDR3 is 17 residues. Germline-derived CDR1 and CDR2 are SGHTS and YDEGEE. This CDR3 is CASSPRGREGAKNIQYF. In DNA form, the CDR3 reads TGTGCCAGCAGCCCTAGGGGGCGGGAGGGAGCCAAAAACATTCAGTACTTC.

The sample holds a few counts of this clone. The CDR3 loop reads CASSAAGTNNYGYTF. Written as DNA, the CDR3 is TGTGCCAGCAGCGCCGCCGGGACCAATAACTATGGCTACACCTTC. The V and J genes are TRBV9 and TRBJ1-2; D is perhaps TRBD1 (5 bases). There are 15 residues in the CDR3. Germline V lookup: CDR1 SGDLS, CDR2 YYNGEE. The V end was cut by 3 bases, the J end by 1 base, with 13 bases between.

This chain connects TRBV4-3 to TRBJ2-1, with D uncertain. The V gene's germline CDR1 is LGHNA and CDR2 YSLEER. Trimming cost V 2 bases and J 1 base, with 9 bases left between them. CDR3 length equals 15 residues. CDR3 sequence reads: CASSQNIGSYNEQFF. Written as DNA, the CDR3 is TGCGCCAGCAGCCAAAACATCGGATCCTACAATGAGCAGTTCTTC.

The chain couples TRBV2 to TRBJ1-1; 7 bases match TRBD1. The junction had 4 bases not matched to a gene; V was cut back by 7 bases and J by 11 bases. CDR3 size: 10 residues. The V gene's germline CDR1 is SNHLY and CDR2 FYNNEI. CDR3 loop: CASKKGAAFF. The CDR3 bases are TGTGCCAGCAAGAAGGGGGCGGCTTTCTTT.

V gene TRBV28 combines with J gene TRBJ1-1; D not certain. V dropped 5 bases and J dropped 3 bases, with 7 bases sitting between them. Germline CDR1 reads MDHEN; CDR2 reads SYDVKM. The CDR3 runs to 12 residues. CDR3 residues: CASSEQDTEAFF. The CDR3 nucleotides read TGTGCCAGCAGTGAACAAGACACTGAAGCTTTCTTT.

V usage is TRBV27 and J usage is TRBJ2-2; D call uncertain. In germline, CDR1 is MNHEY, CDR2 SMNVEV (reference sequence). V lost 2 bases to trimming and J lost 7 bases, with 8 bases between them. The CDR3 has 13 residues. The CDR3 region is CASSLSPFGELFF. The CDR3 DNA reads TGTGCCAGCAGTTTAAGTCCCTTCGGGGAGCTGTTTTTT.

CDR3 sequence reads: CASSQDWQGSGEQYF. The CDR3 region has the DNA TGCGCCAGCAGCCAAGACTGGCAGGGGTCCGGCGAGCAGTACTTC. The chain carries TRBV4-3 and TRBJ2-7; D possibly corresponds to TRBD1 (6 bases). The V gene's germline CDR1 is LGHNA and CDR2 YSLEER. This CDR3 has 15 residues. The germline V and J ends were trimmed by 0 bases and 6 bases, with 15 bases remaining between them.

The chain uses TRBV7-3 and TRBJ2-3, with 8 bases matching TRBD2. The CDR3 has 15 residues. Trimming removed 5 bases from V and 4 bases from J; junction bases left unmatched: 8. Germline V gives CDR1 SGHTA, CDR2 FQGTGA. The CDR3 DNA sequence: TGTGCCAGCAGCCCCTCGCGGGAGGCCCCAGATACGCAGTATTTT. Translation: CASSPSREAPDTQYF.

The chain couples TRBV6-6 to TRBJ2-7, with TRBD1 matching over 10 bases. This CDR3 is 14 amino acids long. Germline lookup yields CDR1 MNHNY and CDR2 SVGAGI (reference sequence). V shed 4 bases, J shed 2 bases, and the junction held 2 bases outside the gene matches. This chain's CDR3 is CASSWGQGPYEQYF. DNA of the CDR3: TGTGCCAGCAGTTGGGGACAGGGGCCCTACGAGCAGTACTTC.

The V and J genes are TRBV11-2 and TRBJ2-7; 8 positions agree with TRBD1. The ends lost 1 base at V and 0 bases at J; junction bases unmatched: 2. CDR1 is SGHAT, CDR2 FQNNGV, per germline. The CDR3 loop spans 15 amino acids. The CDR3 protein is CASSLVGTGSYEQYF. The CDR3 region has the DNA TGTGCCAGCAGCTTAGTTGGGACAGGCTCCTACGAGCAGTACTTC. Full variable domain (outside the CDR3, taken from reference TRBV11-2 and TRBJ2-7): EAGVAQSPRYKIIEKRQSVAFWCNPISGHATLYWYQQILGQGPKLLIQFQNNGVVDDSQLPKDRFSAERLKGVDSTLKIQPAKLEDSAVYLCASSLVGTGSYEQYFGPGTRLTVT.

The V call is TRBV4-1, the J call TRBJ2-7, with 9 bases aligning to TRBD1. This CDR3 region has 17 residues. Losses at the gene ends were 2 bases for V and 4 bases for J; bases not matched to a gene: 12. Germline V gene lookup returns CDR1 MGHRA and CDR2 YSYEKL. The CDR3 here is CASSQPTAGTGRYEQYF. In nucleotides, the CDR3 is TGCGCCAGCAGCCAACCCACCGCCGGGACAGGGAGATACGAGCAGTACTTC.

The table lists this clone with a few counts. In DNA, the CDR3 is TGTGCCAGCTCCTCGACAGGGGCGGCCTACGAGCAGTACTTC. Its translation: CASSSTGAAYEQYF. This chain uses TRBV18 with TRBJ2-7; 8 nucleotides line up with TRBD1. J was trimmed by 2 bases and V by 6 bases; bases with no gene match: 6. The germline gives CDR1 KGHSH, CDR2 LQKENI. CDR3 size: 14 residues. The full variable domain, its missing parts supplied by reference TRBV18 and TRBJ2-7, is NAGVMQNPRHLVRRRGQEARLRCSPMKGHSHVYWYRQLPEEGLKFMVYLQKENIIDESGMPKERFSAEFPKEGPSILRIQQVVRGDSAAYFCASSSTGAAYEQYFGPGTRLTVT.

This chain joins TRBV6-5 and TRBJ1-1, with D uncertain. The CDR3 loop spans 15 amino acids. V dropped 0 bases and J dropped 6 bases, with 14 bases sitting between them. Germline V lookup: CDR1 MNHEY, CDR2 SVGAGI. The CDR3 region is CASSYSLTGLAEAFF. For the CDR3, the DNA is TGTGCCAGCAGTTACTCGTTAACCGGGCTGGCTGAAGCTTTCTTT.

Only one count was recorded for this clone. The chain links TRBV28 to TRBJ2-2, with D possibly matching TRBD2 (5 bases). The CDR3 contains 15 residues. Germline loops: CDR1 MDHEN, CDR2 SYDVKM. V shed 6 bases and J shed 0 bases, with 11 bases lying between them. The CDR3 DNA reads TGTGCCAGCAGGGAACCCGGGACGAACACCGGGGAGCTGTTTTTT. Protein: CASREPGTNTGELFF.

The rearrangement links TRBV14 to TRBJ1-6; D not certain. Germline V lookup: CDR1 SGHDN, CDR2 FVKESK. The ends were cut back, 4 bases at V and 11 bases at J, with 12 bases in the middle. CDR3 length: 13 amino acids. This CDR3 is CASSPRLDAPLHF. CDR3 coding DNA: TGTGCCAGCAGCCCTCGACTCGATGCACCCCTCCACTTT.

The rearrangement uses TRBV19 and TRBJ2-1; 9 nucleotides align to TRBD2. Germline-derived CDR1 and CDR2 are LNHDA and SQIVND (reference sequence). The length of the CDR3 is 15 residues. Trimming cost V 0 bases and J 9 bases; bases outside gene matches: 6. The CDR3: CASSIDLAGSPEQFF. For the CDR3, the DNA is TGTGCCAGTAGTATAGATCTAGCGGGATCACCTGAGCAGTTCTTC.

The chain combines TRBV11-1 with TRBJ2-7; D gene unclear. In germline, CDR1 is SGHAT, CDR2 FQDESV (reference sequence). V was cut by 11 bases and J by 2 bases, with 16 bases left in between. The CDR3 is made up of 13 amino acids. The CDR3 spells CAGLPAEPYEQYF. The CDR3, as DNA: TGTGCCGGTCTCCCGGCGGAACCCTACGAGCAGTACTTC.

This clone was seen a single time. This sequence joins TRBV7-6 and TRBJ2-2, with 13 bases lining up with TRBD2. Germline values: CDR1 SGHVS, CDR2 FNYEAQ. After removal of 4 bases from V and 7 bases from J, the junction contained 6 bases not matched to a gene. The CDR3 contains 16 residues. CDR3 sequence: CASSYGLAGVDGELFF. The CDR3 DNA reads TGTGCCAGCAGCTACGGACTAGCGGGGGTGGACGGGGAGCTGTTTTTT.

The J gene is TRBJ1-1, the V gene TRBV10-3; weak D call: TRBD1 (6 bases). CDR3 length equals 15 residues. Germline V gene sequence: CDR1 ENHRY, CDR2 SYGVKD. Trimming left V 0 bases short and J 1 base short, with 9 bases between. The CDR3 spells CAISESGGQNTEAFF. Here the CDR3 DNA reads TGTGCCATCAGTGAGTCGGGGGGGCAGAACACTGAAGCTTTCTTT.

The chain couples TRBV7-2 to TRBJ2-1; D may be TRBD1 (6 bases). The CDR3 sequence is 17 residues long. CDR1 SGHTA and CDR2 FQGNSA come from the germline V gene. V lost 1 base and J 3 bases, leaving 16 bases between the germline ends. The DNA for the CDR3 is TGTGCCAGCAGCTTAGGGGGGCGCGGACAGCTCTACAATGAGCAGTTCTTC. Translating it yields CASSLGGRGQLYNEQFF. The full variable domain, completed using reference TRBV7-2 and TRBJ2-1, is GAGVSQSPSNKVTEKGKDVELRCDPISGHTALYWYRQSLGQGLEFLIYFQGNSAPDKSGLPSDRFSAERTGGSVSTLTIQRTQQEDSAVYLCASSLGGRGQLYNEQFFGPGTRLTVL.

J is TRBJ2-5 and V is TRBV28, with D possibly being TRBD1 or TRBD2 (5 bases each). The J call may be mistaken, given a closer DNA end match to TRBJ2-7. There are 14 residues in the CDR3. Germline V gene data show CDR1 as MDHEN and CDR2 as SYDVKM. DNA of the CDR3: TGTGCCAGCAGTCCCCGAGGGACCGGGGACGAGCAGTACTTC. Its translation: CASSPRGTGDEQYF.

This chain uses TRBV30 with TRBJ2-7; D unresolved. Per the germline V gene, CDR1 is GTSNPN and CDR2 is SVGIG (reference sequence). This CDR3 has 12 residues. V lost 8 bases, J lost 0 bases, and 11 bases lay in between. The chain's CDR3 is CAQESDSYEQYF. CDR3 in DNA: TGTGCCCAAGAATCCGACTCCTACGAGCAGTACTTC.

The rearrangement joins TRBV9 to TRBJ2-3; D gene unclear. The CDR3 totals 15 residues. Germline-derived CDR1 and CDR2 are SGDLS and YYNGEE. Trimming left V 1 base short and J 1 base short, with 10 bases between. This chain's CDR3 is CASSVIVSGTDTQYF. DNA for the CDR3: TGTGCCAGCAGCGTAATAGTTTCAGGCACAGATACGCAGTATTTT.

V and J are TRBV27 and TRBJ2-3; 7 bases align to TRBD2. The CDR3 sequence is 16 residues long. Germline values: CDR1 MNHEY, CDR2 SMNVEV (reference sequence). V trimming: 4 bases; J trimming: 1 base; junction bases outside the gene matches: 8. The CDR3 nucleotides are TGTGCCAGCAGTTCCGTCCGGGGGGTGGGCACAGATACGCAGTATTTT. This sequence encodes CASSSVRGVGTDTQYF.

The chain couples TRBV7-9 to TRBJ2-1; 7 nucleotides match TRBD2. CDR3 size: 17 residues. Germline CDR1 is SEHNR and CDR2 is FQNEAQ (reference sequence). V shed 5 bases, J shed 0 bases, and the junction held 10 bases outside the gene matches. For the CDR3, the DNA is TGTGCCAGCAGCCGGACTAGTCTTCTTAGCTCCTACAATGAGCAGTTCTTC. The encoded protein is CASSRTSLLSSYNEQFF.

The chain uses TRBV6-5 and TRBJ2-3, with 7 positions matching TRBD1. Germline CDR1 reads MNHEY; CDR2 reads SVGAGI. CDR3 size: 13 residues. V lost 10 bases and J lost 4; bases outside the gene matches: 8. The CDR3 reads CATWTGLSDTQYF. In DNA, the CDR3 is TGTGCCACCTGGACAGGTTTGTCAGATACGCAGTATTTT.